This TCR beta chain was sequenced for a study of blood T cells in healthy people across ages. Study outcomes and limitations: Higher diversity and more naive CD4+ cells were features of long-lived donors, compared to aged donors. The study found TCR beta diversity correlated strongly with naive T cell percentage.

This clonotype was counted a few times. Its target is not known. Primed by a sample-barcoded 5' primer and a J-beta primer mix, a second PCR proceeded for 7 to 11 cycles. Every sample gave at least 3 million paired-end reads containing CDR3. TCRdb analysed the 5' RACE reads with MiXCR anew, one entry per CDR3 protein. Of roughly 1.6 million distinct CDR3 sequences listed, almost 35% are singletons. CDR3 length: 13 amino acids. Germline CDR1 reads MDHEN; CDR2 reads SYDVKM. V was cut by 6 bases and J by 4 bases, with 12 bases left in between. This TCR was recovered from a woman in her twenties or thirties in good health. The sequencing sample was made of blood. The V call is TRBV28, the J call TRBJ1-2, with D tentatively TRBD1 (5 bases). The CDR3 here is CASSTGQIYGYTF. The CDR3 DNA reads as TGTGCCAGCAGCACCGGACAAATCTATGGCTACACCTTC.